The 9 T cell receptor beta chains below come from one sample, sequenced in a study of radiotherapy plus CTLA-4 blockade in lung cancer. Assay used: immunoSEQ multiplex PCR; TCRdb lists only in-frame clones, some missing. The table shows tens of thousands of clones, with 78% occurring only once. The material was peripheral blood, obtained from a patient treated with radiotherapy plus ipilimumab. The receptors stem from a human donor with non-small cell lung cancer who had a partial response to radiotherapy plus ipilimumab. Some clones in this sample may be carry-over from other donors' samples.

The chain recombines TRBV2 with TRBJ1-2; D possibly corresponds to TRBD1 (6 bases). Germline CDR1 is SNHLY and CDR2 is FYNNEI. Trimming removed 7 bases from V and 6 bases from J, with 12 bases in between. The length of the CDR3 is 12 residues. The CDR3 bases are TGTGCCAGCAATCGGGGGGCGGATGGCTACACCTTC. This translates into CASNRGADGYTF. The variable domain in full, with the rest retrieved from reference TRBV2 and TRBJ1-2, is EPEVTQTPSHQVTQMGQEVILRCVPISNHLYFYWYRQILGQKVEFLVSFYNNEISEKSEIFDDQFSVERPDGSNFTLKIRSTKLEDSAMYFCASNRGADGYTFGSGTRLTVV.

V gene TRBV7-2 combines with J gene TRBJ2-5; 10 bases are a match to TRBD2. The CDR3 covers 16 residues. V was pared by 3 bases and J by 5 bases, with 9 bases of the junction left unmatched. Germline V gene sequence: CDR1 SGHTA, CDR2 FQGNSA. The CDR3 here is CASSLGRGSGGETQYF. The CDR3 DNA is TGTGCCAGCAGCTTGGGGCGGGGTAGCGGGGGGGAGACCCAGTACTTC.

This chain uses TRBV18 with TRBJ2-3; D may be TRBD1 (5 bases). There are 15 residues in the CDR3. Germline values: CDR1 KGHSH, CDR2 LQKENI. The ends were cut back, 0 bases at V and 6 bases at J, with 13 bases in the middle. The CDR3 sequence: CASSPPLRDGDTQYF. CDR3 nucleotides: TGTGCCAGCTCACCACCGCTCAGGGATGGGGATACGCAGTATTTT.

This clone turned up a few times. V gene TRBV6-6 combines with J gene TRBJ1-4; D may be TRBD1 (5 bases). The V and J ends lost 2 bases and 2 bases respectively, with 6 bases between them. Germline CDR1 and CDR2: MNHNY and SVGAGI (reference sequence). The CDR3 is 14 amino acids. CDR3 nucleotides: TGTGCCAGCAGTTACCAGGGTACTAATGAAAAACTGTTTTTT. Residues: CASSYQGTNEKLFF.

J is TRBJ2-2 and V is TRBV7-3; the D gene is possibly TRBD1 (6 bases). The germline V and J ends were trimmed by 6 bases and 3 bases, with 14 bases remaining between them. Germline loops: CDR1 SGHTA, CDR2 FQGTGA. CDR3 length: 15 amino acids. CDR3 sequence (DNA): TGTGCCAGCAGACTTGCAGGGGCGGACACCGGGGAGCTGTTTTTT. Translation: CASRLAGADTGELFF.

This clone has only a few counts. CDR3 nucleotides: TGTGCCAGCAGAGACAGGTTTAATTCACCCCTCCACTTT. Translated, it gives CASRDRFNSPLHF. V and J are TRBV6-5 and TRBJ1-6, with D maybe TRBD1 (6 bases). With 6 bases removed from V and 6 bases from J, the gap between germline ends came to 9 bases. CDR1 is MNHEY, CDR2 SVGAGI, per germline. This CDR3 region has 13 residues.

The chain employs TRBV7-2 and TRBJ1-1; maybe TRBD1 (6 bases). This CDR3 spans 14 amino acids. V was clipped by 2 bases and J by 5 bases, with 12 bases between them. CDR1 SGHTA and CDR2 FQGNSA come from the germline V gene. The CDR3 nucleotides are TGTGCCAGCAGCTTACCAGGGGTGTGGACTGAAGCTTTCTTT. Translating it yields CASSLPGVWTEAFF.

This clone appeared once. The chain is built from TRBV6-6 and TRBJ2-5; 8 nucleotides line up with TRBD1. Germline lookup yields CDR1 MNHNY and CDR2 SVGAGI (reference sequence). The CDR3 runs 15 residues. Trimming removed 2 bases from V and 4 bases from J; junction bases left unmatched: 6. The CDR3 bases are TGTGCCAGCAGTTACGACAGGGGCCGCGGAGAGACCCAGTACTTC. Amino acid sequence: CASSYDRGRGETQYF.

V and J are TRBV6-5 and TRBJ1-5, with 10 bases aligning to TRBD1. Germline V gene data show CDR1 as MNHEY and CDR2 as SVGAGI. J lost 6 bases, V lost 7 bases, and 6 bases had no gene match. The CDR3 has 14 amino acids. CDR3 sequence (DNA): TGTGCCAGCACCTCGGGACAGGGGATTCAGCCCCAGCATTTT. Translating it yields CASTSGQGIQPQHF.